The 25 T cell receptor beta chains below all came from one sample that was sequenced in a study of T cell responses to AZD1222 COVID-19 vaccine. Assay used: immunoSEQ multiplex PCR; TCRdb lists only in-frame clones, some missing. The data hold about 130,000 clones, with less than 95% observed a single time. The source was peripheral blood, collected on day 0 of AZD1222 vaccination. The source is an adult in good health.

The rearrangement uses TRBV4-3 and TRBJ2-1, with TRBD2 matching over 12 bases. Germline lookup yields CDR1 LGHNA and CDR2 YSLEER. The CDR3 length is 18 residues. J lost 2 bases, V lost 4 bases, and 9 bases had no gene match. CDR3 nucleotide sequence: TGCGCCAGCAGCCCCTCCACTAGCGGGGGGTACGCCTACAATGAGCAGTTCTTC. Its translation: CASSPSTSGGYAYNEQFF.

The J gene is TRBJ1-2, the V gene TRBV28; possible D gene TRBD1, 6 bases. CDR1 is MDHEN and CDR2 is SYDVKM in the germline V gene. The CDR3 is 12 residues long. The V gene lost 8 bases and the J gene lost 2 bases, with 9 bases spanning the gap. CDR3 nucleotide sequence: TGTGCCAGCTTAGGACAGAACTATGGCTACACCTTC. It specifies CASLGQNYGYTF.

The J gene is TRBJ1-1, the V gene TRBV7-9; D unresolved. Germline CDR1 reads SEHNR; CDR2 reads FQNEAQ (reference sequence). Trimming pared 2 bases from V and 5 bases from J, leaving 15 bases between. The CDR3 runs to 15 residues. Here the CDR3 reads CASSLRTRPGTEAFF. In DNA form, the CDR3 reads TGTGCCAGCAGCTTAAGGACTCGCCCGGGGACTGAAGCTTTCTTT.

The rearrangement uses TRBV6-5 and TRBJ2-5; a weak D match, TRBD2 (5 bases). Germline values: CDR1 MNHEY, CDR2 SVGAGI. The length of the CDR3 is 14 residues. V was trimmed by 7 bases and J by 5 bases, leaving 17 bases between them. The CDR3 region is CASTATGVRETQYF. The CDR3 region has the DNA TGTGCCAGCACCGCCACCGGGGTCCGGGAGACCCAGTACTTC.

The V gene is TRBV5-1, the J gene TRBJ1-6; 8 bases are a match to TRBD1. Germline V gives CDR1 SGHRS, CDR2 YFSETQ. After removal of 0 bases from V and 7 bases from J, the junction contained 6 bases not matched to a gene. The CDR3 has 16 residues. The chain's CDR3 is CASSLGAGGGNSPLHF. The CDR3 DNA sequence: TGCGCCAGCAGCTTGGGTGCAGGGGGCGGCAATTCACCCCTCCACTTT.

The gene calls are TRBV6-4 and TRBJ2-2; perhaps TRBD2 as D (7 bases). Trimming took 4 bases from V and 4 from J, leaving 13 bases between them. Germline CDR1 reads MRHNA; CDR2 reads SNTAGT. The CDR3 runs to 15 residues. The CDR3 protein is CASSVAGEGTGELFF. Here the CDR3 DNA reads TGTGCCAGCAGTGTGGCAGGGGAGGGCACCGGGGAGCTGTTTTTT.

This rearrangement joins TRBV7-3 to TRBJ2-2; 8 bases fit TRBD2. The CDR3 is 17 amino acids. Germline V gene data show CDR1 as SGHTA and CDR2 as FQGTGA. V was clipped by 0 bases and J by 4 bases; unmatched bases: 7. CDR3 bases: TGTGCCAGCAGCTTAACCCTTGGACTAGCTTCCACCGGGGAGCTGTTTTTT. Its translation: CASSLTLGLASTGELFF.

This sequence joins TRBV2 and TRBJ2-1, with no clear D. Trimming cost V 5 bases and J 5 bases, with 4 bases left between them. CDR1 is SNHLY, CDR2 FYNNEI, per germline. The CDR3 covers 11 residues. DNA for the CDR3: TGTGCCAGCAGTCTAAACAATGAGCAGTTCTTC. This sequence encodes CASSLNNEQFF.

The chain carries TRBV5-4 and TRBJ1-6, with 11 bases matching TRBD1. CDR3 length: 19 residues. After removal of 3 bases from V and 2 bases from J, the junction contained 10 bases not matched to a gene. The germline CDR1 and CDR2 sequences are SGHNT and YYREEE (reference sequence). This CDR3 is CASSSDRGLDPAYNSPLHF. In DNA form, the CDR3 reads TGTGCCAGCAGCTCGGACAGGGGGCTAGACCCCGCCTATAATTCACCCCTCCACTTT. Supplemented by reference TRBV5-4 and TRBJ1-6, the full variable domain reads ETGVTQSPTHLIKTRGQQVTLRCSSQSGHNTVSWYQQALGQGPQFIFQYYREEENGRGNFPPRFSGLQFPNYSSELNVNALELDDSALYLCASSSDRGLDPAYNSPLHFGNGTRLTVT.

J is TRBJ1-4 and V is TRBV29-1; D might be TRBD1 (5 bases). CDR3 length equals 13 residues. The V end was cut by 7 bases, the J end by 3 bases, with 12 bases between. Germline loops: CDR1 SQVTM, CDR2 ANQGSEA. The CDR3 reads CSASGRSNEKLFF. The CDR3, as DNA: TGCAGCGCTTCAGGGAGGTCTAATGAAAAACTGTTTTTT.

The chain is built from TRBV2 and TRBJ1-5; D unclear. Germline lookup yields CDR1 SNHLY and CDR2 FYNNEI. The CDR3 is 13 residues long. Trimming took 2 bases from V and 4 from J, leaving 6 bases between them. As DNA, the CDR3 is TGTGCCAGCAGTGAACGGGGTAATCAGCCCCAGCATTTT. Translated: CASSERGNQPQHF.

Concerning this clone: One end of the junction does not line up with germline, which may come from a read error. V is TRBV28 and J is TRBJ2-5; 7 nucleotides match TRBD2. The CDR3 is made up of 11 amino acids. Germline V gene lookup returns CDR1 MDHEN and CDR2 SYDVKM. As DNA, the CDR3 is TGTGCCAGCAGTTTAGGCGGGGGTTGGAACTTC. Residues: CASSLGGGWNF.

The chain couples TRBV25-1 to TRBJ2-1; a possible D gene is TRBD2 (6 bases). Looked up from germline, CDR1 is MGHDK and CDR2 is SYGVNS. Between the trimmed V and J ends, which lost 4 bases and 3 bases, there was a span of 13 bases. CDR3 length equals 15 residues. CDR3 coding DNA: TGTGCCAGCAGTGCTACCGGGACTCGCTACAATGAGCAGTTCTTC. Protein product: CASSATGTRYNEQFF.

This chain links TRBV30 with TRBJ1-1, with D perhaps matching TRBD1 (5 bases). Trimming left V 0 bases short and J 8 bases short, with 7 bases between. The germline V gene encodes CDR1 GTSNPN and CDR2 SVGIG (reference sequence). This CDR3 spans 11 amino acids. For the CDR3, the DNA is TGTGCCTGGAGTGTACGGGGGGAAGCTTTCTTT. It translates to CAWSVRGEAFF.

The V and J genes are TRBV3-1 (or the pseudogene TRBV3-2) and TRBJ1-2; perhaps TRBD1 as D (5 bases). The CDR3 loop spans 18 amino acids. V lost 0 bases, J lost 7 bases, and 24 bases lay in between. Germline loops: CDR1 LGHDT, CDR2 YNNKEL (reference sequence). CDR3 residues: CASSQEKRGDGGRRGYTF. The CDR3 DNA reads TGTGCCAGCAGCCAAGAGAAGCGAGGGGACGGCGGGCGCCGTGGCTACACCTTC.

The chain is built from TRBV10-3 and TRBJ1-6, with TRBD1 matching over 9 bases. Unmatched junction bases numbered 8, after V lost 5 bases and J lost 9 bases. The CDR3 loop spans 15 amino acids. Germline V lookup: CDR1 ENHRY, CDR2 SYGVKD. The CDR3 loop reads CAISPPGQGLSPLHF. The CDR3 DNA sequence: TGTGCCATCAGTCCACCGGGACAGGGACTTTCACCCCTCCACTTT.

The rearrangement links TRBV27 to TRBJ1-5; D ambiguous. V was clipped by 6 bases and J by 4 bases, with 16 bases between them. The length of the CDR3 is 15 residues. Germline V gene sequence: CDR1 MNHEY, CDR2 SMNVEV (reference sequence). The DNA of the CDR3 is TGTGCCAGCAGCCTGACGAAATTTGGGAATCAGCCCCAGCATTTT. Amino acids: CASSLTKFGNQPQHF.

The CDR3 DNA reads as TGCAGTGCTAGTAACTTCCGGGACAGGGTCGATGAGCAGTTCTTC. It is translated as CSASNFRDRVDEQFF. This chain uses TRBV20-1 with TRBJ2-1; TRBD1 matches 9 bases. V trimming: 3 bases; J trimming: 8 bases; junction bases outside the gene matches: 11. Germline V gene lookup returns CDR1 DFQATT and CDR2 SNEGSKA (reference sequence). This CDR3 spans 15 amino acids.

V usage is TRBV18 and J usage is TRBJ1-2, with TRBD1 identical over 7 bases. V shed 3 bases, J shed 4 bases, and the junction held 11 bases outside the gene matches. Germline values: CDR1 KGHSH, CDR2 LQKENI. The CDR3 has 16 amino acids. CDR3 sequence: CASSPPSTGPGYGYTF. For the CDR3, the DNA is TGTGCCAGCTCACCCCCGTCGACAGGGCCCGGCTATGGCTACACCTTC.

This CDR3 reads CASGDRVSGTGELFF. The CDR3 DNA sequence: TGTGCCAGCGGGGACAGGGTGTCTGGGACCGGGGAGCTGTTTTTT. This sequence joins TRBV28 and TRBJ2-2; TRBD1 aligns across 9 bases. This CDR3 comprises 15 residues. With 8 bases clipped from V and 5 bases from J, the junction kept 9 bases outside the gene matches. The germline gives CDR1 MDHEN, CDR2 SYDVKM.

This chain connects TRBV10-3 to TRBJ1-3; possibly TRBD1 for D (6 bases). Germline V lookup: CDR1 ENHRY, CDR2 SYGVKD. The V end was cut by 3 bases, the J end by 4 bases, with 10 bases between. The CDR3 contains 14 residues. The CDR3 region has the DNA TGTGCCATCAGTGACGGCAGGGGCGGAAACACCATATATTTT. Its translation: CAISDGRGGNTIYF.

The rearrangement joins TRBV19 to TRBJ2-1; 14 nucleotides match TRBD2. The V segment lost 1 base and the J segment 7 bases; nucleotides outside the gene matches: 3. The CDR3 spans 16 residues. The V gene's germline CDR1 is LNHDA and CDR2 SQIVND (reference sequence). The CDR3 nucleotides read TGTGCCAGTAGTATAGGTAGACTAGCGGGGGGGAATGAGCAGTTCTTC. This encodes CASSIGRLAGGNEQFF.

The rearrangement joins TRBV3-1 (or the pseudogene TRBV3-2) to TRBJ2-1; no definite D call. Germline V CDR1 and CDR2: LGHDT, YNNKEL (reference sequence). V lost 1 base, J lost 9 bases, and 4 bases lay in between. The CDR3 loop spans 11 amino acids. The CDR3 DNA is TGTGCCAGCAGCCAAGGAGGTGAGCAGTTCTTC. It specifies CASSQGGEQFF.

The chain joins TRBV6-5 to TRBJ1-5; D gene unclear. Per the germline V gene, CDR1 is MNHEY and CDR2 is SVGAGI. The ends were cut back, 4 bases at V and 0 bases at J, with 13 bases in the middle. CDR3 length: 16 amino acids. In DNA form, the CDR3 reads TGTGCCAGCAGTTCATTGAGGGCTCATAGCAATCAGCCCCAGCATTTT. Translating it yields CASSSLRAHSNQPQHF.

This clone came up once. This chain connects TRBV4-3 to TRBJ1-1; 7 bases match TRBD1. CDR3 length: 14 amino acids. Germline V gene sequence: CDR1 LGHNA, CDR2 YSLEER. After removal of 3 bases from V and 0 bases from J, the junction contained 1 base not matched to a gene. The CDR3 region is CASSQGQMNTEAFF. For the CDR3, the DNA is TGCGCCAGCAGCCAGGGACAGATGAACACTGAAGCTTTCTTT.